These 16 T cell receptor beta chains share one sample of origin, sequenced in a study of read filtering for tumor transcriptome and immune sequencing (dated by TCRdb to 2018 to 2020). TCRdb names Illumina HiSeq 4000 as the instrument used. TCR libraries were built from approximately 400 ng RNA with the Immunoverse kit, using molecular barcoded adaptors covering alpha/delta and beta/gamma chains. In-frame beta chains were kept once TCRdb had trimmed the public reads at Q25 with fastp and called clones with MiXCR. Merged by CDR3 protein, the rows form single entries marked with the most common genes and DNA. The sample data list roughly 41,000 distinct CDR3 sequences, and approximately 15% of these were observed just once. Roughly 35% of the sample goes to the ten largest clones. The sequencing input was a population of CD138-negative cells sorted from bone marrow. What the cell subset or site label conveys for this sample: bone marrow mononuclear cells depleted of CD138+ plasma/myeloma cells by negative magnetic selection. These receptors originate from a donor at least 40 years old with multiple myeloma.

The chain employs TRBV30 and TRBJ2-3; 11 bases map to TRBD2. V trimming: 6 bases; J trimming: 4 bases; junction bases outside the gene matches: 9. The length of the CDR3 is 15 residues. Germline V gives CDR1 GTSNPN, CDR2 SVGIG (reference sequence). Written as DNA, the CDR3 is TGTGCCTGCAAACGGGGACTAGCGGATTCAGATACGCAGTATTTT. It codes for CACKRGLADSDTQYF. The full variable domain, with the rest looked up from reference TRBV30 and TRBJ2-3, is SQTIHQWPATLVQPVGSPLSLECTVEGTSNPNLYWYRQAAGRGLQLLFYSVGIGQISSEVPQNLSASRPQDRQFILSSKKLLLSDSGFYLCACKRGLADSDTQYFGPGTRLTVL.

A note on this clonotype: A much larger clone is a single base away; this may be a read error. No conserved phenylalanine or tryptophan ends this CDR3, so it is likely a read error. The chain uses TRBV5-1 and TRBJ2-2; D is perhaps TRBD2 (7 bases). Germline V gene data show CDR1 as SGHRS and CDR2 as YFSETQ. This CDR3 spans 14 amino acids. The germline V and J ends were trimmed by 3 bases and 6 bases, with 12 bases remaining between them. The CDR3 DNA reads TGCGCCAGCAGCTGGGGGGGCGTCCCCGGGGAGCTGTTTATT. Its protein is CASSWGGVPGELFI.

This clonotype has at least ten counts. This may be a read error, as it is one base from a much larger clone. The chain links TRBV7-2 to TRBJ2-1; TRBD2 matches 9 bases. Per germline, CDR1 SGHTA and CDR2 FQGNSA. This CDR3 contains 14 residues. Written as DNA, the CDR3 is TGTGCCAGCAGCAGGGCGGGAGGGCATAATGAGCGGTTCTTC. It translates to CASSRAGGHNERFF.

This clonotype came up many times. This clone may be a read error of a much larger clone one base away. The rearrangement uses TRBV5-1 and TRBJ1-4; 7 bases fit TRBD1. Germline V gives CDR1 SGHRS, CDR2 YFSETQ. The CDR3 sequence is 14 residues long. Trimming removed 6 bases from V and 12 bases from J; junction bases left unmatched: 14. The CDR3 spells CASNPTGFDGELFF. As DNA, the CDR3 is TGCGCCAGCAACCCGACAGGGTTCGACGGAGAACTGTTTTTT.

This clonotype was recorded at least ten times. This chain connects TRBV7-2 to TRBJ2-1; no reliable D call. This CDR3 comprises 14 residues. Deletions cut 2 bases from V and 6 bases from J, with 11 bases between. From germline, CDR1 is SGHTA and CDR2 FQGNSA. The CDR3 DNA is TGTGCCAGCAGCTTACAAAAAACCCCCAATGAGCAGTTCTTC. It codes for CASSLQKTPNEQFF.

This clonotype has ten or more counts. One junction end does not reproduce the germline sequence, and a read error may be involved. This chain connects TRBV7-7 to TRBJ2-2; perhaps TRBD2 as D (6 bases). Germline CDR1 SSHAT, CDR2 FNYEAQ (reference sequence). The CDR3 contains 16 residues. CDR3 DNA sequence: TGTGCTAGCAGCTTCTCCCCCGGGAGAGGCACCGGGGAGCTGTTTTTT. Encoded protein: CASSFSPGRGTGELFF.

Only a few counts were recorded for this clonotype. The CDR3 sequence: CASSNRQGFMNTEAFF. Here the CDR3 DNA reads TGTGCCAGCAGCAATAGACAGGGGTTCATGAACACTGAAGCTTTCTTT. This chain joins TRBV6-2 or TRBV6-3 and TRBJ1-1, with 8 bases lining up with TRBD1. The CDR3 covers 16 residues. The ends lost 6 bases at V and 0 bases at J; junction bases unmatched: 9. CDR1 and CDR2 from the germline V gene are MNHEY and SVGEGT.

This clonotype was counted ten times or more. The chain links TRBV6-2 or TRBV6-3 to TRBJ1-5; 8 bases map to TRBD1. CDR3 length equals 15 residues. V gave up 5 bases and J gave up 3 bases; unmatched junction bases: 6. Germline-derived CDR1 and CDR2 are MNHEY and SVGEGT. This chain's CDR3 is CASSQGAPVNQPQHF. CDR3 nucleotide sequence: TGTGCCAGCAGTCAGGGGGCGCCGGTCAATCAGCCCCAGCATTTT.

This clonotype has a count of ten or more. The rearrangement joins TRBV20-1 to TRBJ2-3, with 10 bases matching TRBD2. The CDR3 length is 17 residues. Germline assignment: CDR1 DFQATT and CDR2 SNEGSKA (reference sequence). J was trimmed by 4 bases and V by 5 bases; bases with no gene match: 15. The CDR3 spells CSASEPEAGGPPDTQYF. In DNA, the CDR3 is TGCAGTGCTTCAGAACCAGAAGCGGGAGGGCCCCCAGATACGCAGTATTTT.

This clonotype occurred many times. This sequence joins TRBV29-1 and TRBJ1-4; TRBD1 aligns across 9 bases. The CDR3 has 12 amino acids. V lost 7 bases to trimming and J lost 7 bases; unmatched junction nucleotides: 4. From germline, CDR1 is SQVTM and CDR2 ANQGSEA. The CDR3 loop reads CSAQTGGEKLFF. In DNA form, the CDR3 reads TGCAGCGCTCAGACAGGGGGTGAAAAACTGTTTTTT.

This clonotype was seen at least ten times. Relative to the germline gene, one junction end is altered; a read error may explain this. The chain has TRBV6-5 and TRBJ1-1; maybe TRBD1 (6 bases). Germline V gene sequence: CDR1 MNHEY, CDR2 SVGAGI. The CDR3 extends over 12 amino acids. CDR3 residues: CTSRGGNTEAFF. CDR3 coding DNA: TGTACCAGCAGAGGGGGGAACACTGAAGCTTTCTTT.

This clonotype was seen at least ten times. This rearrangement joins TRBV20-1 to TRBJ2-7, with 9 bases fitting TRBD2. V gave up 7 bases and J gave up 2 bases; unmatched junction bases: 3. Germline V lookup: CDR1 DFQATT, CDR2 SNEGSKA (reference sequence). The length of the CDR3 is 12 residues. For the CDR3, the DNA is TGCAGTGTTGCGGGAGGGACCTACGAGCAGTACTTC. This sequence encodes CSVAGGTYEQYF.

This clonotype was observed many times. This chain uses TRBV9 with TRBJ2-1, with no clear D. CDR1 and CDR2 from the germline V gene are SGDLS and YYNGEE. CDR3 length equals 15 residues. V lost 0 bases and J 2 bases, leaving 9 bases between the germline ends. For the CDR3, the DNA is TGTGCCAGCAGCGTAGTCGGCAGCACCTACAATGAGCAGTTCTTC. Amino acids: CASSVVGSTYNEQFF.

This clonotype was observed at least ten times. This rearrangement joins TRBV20-1 to TRBJ2-2, with 8 nucleotides matching TRBD2. The germline V gene has CDR1 DFQATT and CDR2 SNEGSKA (reference sequence). The junction had 8 bases not matched to a gene; V was cut back by 2 bases and J by 3 bases. CDR3 length: 16 amino acids. CDR3 sequence reads: CSARLLTSAHTGELFF. CDR3 sequence (DNA): TGCAGTGCTAGACTCCTGACTAGCGCCCACACCGGGGAGCTGTTTTTT.

This clonotype was found many times. This chain joins TRBV18 and TRBJ1-5, with unresolved D. V was clipped by 3 bases and J by 2 bases, with 11 bases between them. This CDR3 is built from 15 residues. Germline V CDR1 and CDR2: KGHSH, LQKENI. Written as DNA, the CDR3 is TGTGCCAGCTCACCCCTTGACGCGGGCAATCAGCCCCAGCATTTT. The encoded protein is CASSPLDAGNQPQHF.

Ten or more counts support this clonotype. The chain links TRBV20-1 to TRBJ1-4; the D gene is possibly TRBD1 (5 bases). This CDR3 has 14 residues. V was trimmed by 5 bases and J by 8 bases, leaving 18 bases between them. In germline, CDR1 is DFQATT, CDR2 SNEGSKA (reference sequence). This CDR3 is CSASRDGPREKLFF. CDR3 in DNA: TGCAGTGCTTCCCGGGACGGGCCTAGGGAAAAACTGTTTTTT.